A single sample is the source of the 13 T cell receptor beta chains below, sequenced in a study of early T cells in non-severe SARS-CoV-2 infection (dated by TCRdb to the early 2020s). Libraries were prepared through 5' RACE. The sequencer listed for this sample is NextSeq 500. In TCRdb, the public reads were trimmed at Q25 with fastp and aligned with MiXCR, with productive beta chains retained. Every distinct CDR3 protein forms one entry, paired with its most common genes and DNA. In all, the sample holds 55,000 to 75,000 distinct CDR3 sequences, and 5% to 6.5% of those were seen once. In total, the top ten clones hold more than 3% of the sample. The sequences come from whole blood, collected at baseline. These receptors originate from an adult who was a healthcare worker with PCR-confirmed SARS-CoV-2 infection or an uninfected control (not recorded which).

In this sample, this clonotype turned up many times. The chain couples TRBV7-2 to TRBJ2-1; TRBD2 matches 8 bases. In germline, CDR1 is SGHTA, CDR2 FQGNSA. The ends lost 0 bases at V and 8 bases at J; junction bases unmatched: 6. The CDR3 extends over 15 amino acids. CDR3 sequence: CASSLAGLELDEQFF. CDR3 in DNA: TGTGCCAGCAGCTTAGCGGGACTAGAGTTGGATGAGCAGTTCTTC.

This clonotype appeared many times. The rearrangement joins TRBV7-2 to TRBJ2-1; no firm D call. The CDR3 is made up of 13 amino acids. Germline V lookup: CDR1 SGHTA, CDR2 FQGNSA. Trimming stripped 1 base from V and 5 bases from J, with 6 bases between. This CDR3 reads CASSLGVDNEQFF. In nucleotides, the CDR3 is TGTGCCAGCAGCTTAGGGGTGGACAATGAGCAGTTCTTC.

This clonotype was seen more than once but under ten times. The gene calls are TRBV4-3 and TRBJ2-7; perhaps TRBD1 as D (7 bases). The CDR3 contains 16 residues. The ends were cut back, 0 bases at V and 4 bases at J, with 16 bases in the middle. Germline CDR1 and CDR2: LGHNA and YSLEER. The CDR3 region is CASSQDQGVRGYEQYF. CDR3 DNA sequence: TGCGCCAGCAGCCAAGATCAGGGGGTCCGGGGGTACGAGCAGTACTTC.

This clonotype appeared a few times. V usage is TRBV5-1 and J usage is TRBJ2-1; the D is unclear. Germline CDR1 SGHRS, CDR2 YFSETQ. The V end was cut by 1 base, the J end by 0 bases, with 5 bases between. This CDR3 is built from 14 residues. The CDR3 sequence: CASSLPTSYNEQFF. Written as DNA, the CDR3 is TGCGCCAGCAGCTTGCCAACCTCCTACAATGAGCAGTTCTTC.

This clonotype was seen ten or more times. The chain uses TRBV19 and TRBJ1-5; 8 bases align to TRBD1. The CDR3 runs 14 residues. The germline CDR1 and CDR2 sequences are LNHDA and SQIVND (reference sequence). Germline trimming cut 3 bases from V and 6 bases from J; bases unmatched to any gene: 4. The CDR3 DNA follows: TGTGCCAGTAGTATTCAGGGGGCGGGTCAGCCCCAGCATTTT. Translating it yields CASSIQGAGQPQHF.

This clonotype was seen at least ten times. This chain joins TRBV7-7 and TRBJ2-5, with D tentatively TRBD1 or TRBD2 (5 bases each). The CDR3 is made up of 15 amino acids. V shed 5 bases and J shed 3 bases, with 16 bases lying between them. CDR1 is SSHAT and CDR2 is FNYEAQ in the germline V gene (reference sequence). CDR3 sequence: CASSPGRIWEETQYF. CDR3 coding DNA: TGTGCCAGCAGCCCGGGGCGGATTTGGGAAGAGACCCAGTACTTC.

CDR3 DNA: TGTGCCAGCAGCATGCTAGGGGTTGGCTATGGCTACACCTTC. Translating it yields CASSMLGVGYGYTF. The rearrangement links TRBV2 to TRBJ1-2; D perhaps matches TRBD1 (5 bases). This CDR3 is 14 amino acids long. Trimming took 6 bases from V and 4 from J, leaving 15 bases between them. Germline CDR1 is SNHLY and CDR2 is FYNNEI.

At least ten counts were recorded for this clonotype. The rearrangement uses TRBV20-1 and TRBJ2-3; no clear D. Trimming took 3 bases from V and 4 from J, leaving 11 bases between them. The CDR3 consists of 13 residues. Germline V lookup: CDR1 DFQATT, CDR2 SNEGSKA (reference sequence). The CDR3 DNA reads TGCAGTGCTAGGACTCCTCCGTCAGATACGCAGTATTTT. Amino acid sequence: CSARTPPSDTQYF.

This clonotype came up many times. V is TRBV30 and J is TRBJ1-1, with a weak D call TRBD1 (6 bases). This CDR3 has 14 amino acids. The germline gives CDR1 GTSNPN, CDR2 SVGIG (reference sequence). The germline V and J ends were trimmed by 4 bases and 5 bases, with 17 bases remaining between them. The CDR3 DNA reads TGTGCCTGGATCCGTACGGGGGGCAGAACTGAAGCTTTCTTT. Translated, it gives CAWIRTGGRTEAFF.

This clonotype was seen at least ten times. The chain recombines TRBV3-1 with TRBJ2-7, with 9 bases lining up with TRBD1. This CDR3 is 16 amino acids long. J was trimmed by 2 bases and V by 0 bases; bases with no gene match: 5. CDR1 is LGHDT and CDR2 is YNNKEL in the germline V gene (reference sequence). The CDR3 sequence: CASSQEPGQGPYEQYF. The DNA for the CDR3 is TGTGCCAGCAGCCAAGAACCGGGACAGGGTCCCTACGAGCAGTACTTC.

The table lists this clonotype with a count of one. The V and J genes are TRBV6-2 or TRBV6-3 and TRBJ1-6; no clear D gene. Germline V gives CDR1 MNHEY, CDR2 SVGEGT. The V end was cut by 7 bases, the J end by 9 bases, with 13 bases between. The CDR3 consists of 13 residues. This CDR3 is CASTPTVVSPLHF. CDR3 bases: TGTGCCAGCACACCAACAGTGGTTTCACCCCTCCACTTT.

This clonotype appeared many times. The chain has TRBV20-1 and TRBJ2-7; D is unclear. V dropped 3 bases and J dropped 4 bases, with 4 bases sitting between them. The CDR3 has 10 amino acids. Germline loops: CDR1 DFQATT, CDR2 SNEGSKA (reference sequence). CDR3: CSASGYEQYF. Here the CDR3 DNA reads TGCAGTGCTAGCGGGTACGAGCAGTACTTC.

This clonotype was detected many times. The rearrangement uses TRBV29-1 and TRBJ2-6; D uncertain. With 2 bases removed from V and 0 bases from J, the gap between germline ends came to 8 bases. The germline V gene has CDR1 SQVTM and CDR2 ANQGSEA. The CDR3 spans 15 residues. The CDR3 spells CSVEIPNSGANVLTF. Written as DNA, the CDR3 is TGCAGCGTTGAAATCCCGAACTCTGGGGCCAACGTCCTGACTTTC.